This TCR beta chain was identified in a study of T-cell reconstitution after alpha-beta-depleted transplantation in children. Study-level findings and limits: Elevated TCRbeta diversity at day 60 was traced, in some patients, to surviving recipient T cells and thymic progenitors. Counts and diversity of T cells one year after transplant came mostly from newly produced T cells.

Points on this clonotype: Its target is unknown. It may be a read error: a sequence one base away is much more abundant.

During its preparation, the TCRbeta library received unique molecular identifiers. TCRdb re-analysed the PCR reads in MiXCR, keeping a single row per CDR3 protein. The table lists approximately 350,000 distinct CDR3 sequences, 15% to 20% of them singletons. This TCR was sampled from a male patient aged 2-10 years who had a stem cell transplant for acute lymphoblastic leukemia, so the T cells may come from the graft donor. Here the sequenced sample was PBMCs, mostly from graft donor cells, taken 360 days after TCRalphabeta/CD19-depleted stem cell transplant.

The CDR3 protein is CASSFVYQGTQYF. CDR3 nucleotides: TGTGCCAGCAGTTTCGTGTACCAAGGGACCCAGTACTTC. The chain has TRBV6-2 or TRBV6-3 and TRBJ2-5; D gene unclear. The CDR3 length is 13 residues. Per the germline V gene, CDR1 is MNHEY and CDR2 is SVGEGT.